This TCR beta chain was obtained from a study of cytomegalovirus exposure and HLA in healthy donors. Study-wide points: Presence/absence analyses supposed approximately even sequencing depth among donors.

CDR1 and CDR2 (germline): SGHRS, YFSETQ. The J segment lost 4 bases and the V segment lost 4 bases, leaving 7 bases of the junction unmatched. This CDR3 is 15 amino acids long. Points on this clone: Its antigen remains unknown.

In the PCR, 60 Vbeta and 13 Jbeta primers were used. The repertoire was sequenced with immunoSEQ multiplex PCR; TCRdb's copy has only in-frame clones and lacks some. This sample yields approximately 150,000 clones, of which around three quarters are seen a single time; around 2% belongs to the top ten. Sequencing was done on a sample of PBMCs. The TCR sequence derives from a woman aged 40 to 55 in good health and CMV-seronegative. The chain couples TRBV5-1 to TRBJ2-5; 10 nucleotides line up with TRBD2. The CDR3 nucleotides read TGCGCCAGCAGCCCCGGACAGCGGGAGGGAGAGACCCAGTACTTC. It yields the protein CASSPGQREGETQYF. Variable domain in full (rest from reference TRBV5-1 and TRBJ2-5): KAGVTQTPRYLIKTRGQQVTLSCSPISGHRSVSWYQQTPGQGLQFLFEYFSETQRNKGNFPGRFSGRQFSNSRSEMNVSTLELGDSALYLCASSPGQREGETQYFGPGTRLLVL.